A selection of T cell receptor beta chains follows, all from one sample in a study of identical twins. TCRdb re-analysed the 5' RACE reads in MiXCR, keeping a single row per CDR3 protein. This table has roughly 630,000 distinct CDR3 sequences, under 8.5% appearing once. These sequences were also reported in another study, on yellow fever vaccine responses in identical twins.

The specimen was PBMCs. These receptors were collected from a woman younger than 30 in good health. CDR3s include the opening cysteine and the closing phenylalanine or tryptophan. The D gene is left open where the match is weak. Clone size is not always given. Where it is, it says once, few, many or a class for expanded clones.

>TRBV18|.|few|TRBJ2-5
CASSPPLRFTEETQYF
TGTGCCAGCTCACCACCCCTAAGGTTTACTGAAGAGACCCAGTACTTC
>TRBV20-1|TRBD2|many|TRBJ2-1
CSAPSASGSYNEQFF
TGCAGTGCCCCAAGCGCTAGCGGGAGTTACAATGAGCAGTTCTTC
>TRBV6-1|TRBD1|.|TRBJ1-1
CASSKPGQGTTEAFF
TGTGCCAGCAGCAAACCGGGACAGGGGACCACTGAAGCTTTCTTT
>TRBV6-5|.|many|TRBJ1-4
CASSYAKGREKLFF
TGTGCCAGCAGTTACGCAAAGGGACGGGAAAAACTGTTTTTT
>TRBV20-1|TRBD2|.|TRBJ2-4
CSAPRRLAGGVSKNIQYF
TGCAGTGCCCCGAGGCGCCTAGCGGGGGGGGTGAGCAAAAACATTCAGTACTTC
>TRBV5-5|.|.|TRBJ2-7
CASSFLSESYEQYF
TGTGCCAGCAGCTTCTTAAGCGAGTCCTACGAGCAGTACTTC
>TRBV5-6|.|few|TRBJ1-2
CASSLVGAATNYGYTF
TGTGCCAGCAGCTTGGTGGGGGCGGCCACTAACTATGGCTACACCTTC
>TRBV28|.|many|TRBJ2-1
CASRPPGASDEQFF
TGTGCCAGCAGACCTCCAGGGGCGAGTGATGAGCAGTTCTTC
>TRBV5-1|TRBD1|.|TRBJ2-7
CASSLRTGASEEQYF
TGCGCCAGCAGCTTGCGGACAGGGGCTTCCGAGGAGCAGTACTTC
>TRBV7-9|.|few|TRBJ2-1
CASSSEYVSINEQFF
TGTGCCAGCAGCTCAGAGTACGTATCTATCAATGAGCAGTTCTTC
>TRBV24-1|TRBD2|many|TRBJ2-1
CATSVGLAGVNEQFF
TGTGCCACCAGTGTAGGTCTAGCGGGAGTAAATGAGCAGTTCTTC
>TRBV20-1|.|few|TRBJ1-1
CSARSDGSGTEAFF
TGCAGTGCTAGATCAGACGGTAGTGGCACTGAAGCTTTCTTT
>TRBV2|TRBD2|many|TRBJ2-3
CASSERGLETDTQYF
TGTGCCAGCAGTGAACGCGGACTAGAGACAGATACGCAGTATTTT
>TRBV11-2|TRBD2|few|TRBJ2-3
CASSLVYRTSGTPTDTQYF
TGTGCCAGCAGCTTAGTTTATAGGACTAGCGGTACCCCCACAGATACGCAGTATTTT
>TRBV27|.|.|TRBJ2-3
CASRMDSTDTQYF
TGTGCCAGCAGGATGGACAGCACAGATACGCAGTATTTT
>TRBV5-1|TRBD2|few|TRBJ2-5
CASRGLAGWRETQYF
TGCGCCAGCCGGGGACTAGCGGGATGGAGGGAGACCCAGTACTTC
>TRBV5-1|.|few|TRBJ2-3
CASSQGSSLGDTQYF
TGCGCCAGCAGCCAAGGAAGCTCCCTAGGGGATACGCAGTATTTT
>TRBV5-1|.|few|TRBJ2-5
CASSLGTGSETQYF
TGCGCCAGCAGCTTAGGTACAGGGTCAGAGACCCAGTACTTC
>TRBV11-2|.|many|TRBJ2-1
CASRSVGQLYNEQFF
TGTGCCAGCAGGAGCGTAGGGCAGCTTTACAATGAGCAGTTCTTC
>TRBV15|.|.|TRBJ2-1
CATSRVQGKEQFF
TGTGCCACCAGCAGAGTTCAGGGTAAGGAGCAGTTCTTC
>TRBV5-1|TRBD2|few|TRBJ2-3
CASSATSGSKIDTQYF
TGCGCCAGCAGCGCGACTAGCGGGAGTAAGATAGATACGCAGTATTTT
>TRBV25-1|.|few|TRBJ2-4
CASSEYERTDAKNIQYF
TGTGCCAGCAGTGAATATGAAAGGACCGACGCCAAAAACATTCAGTACTTC
>TRBV20-1|TRBD2|many|TRBJ2-5
CSARAASGAQETQYF
TGCAGTGCTAGAGCGGCTAGCGGGGCCCAAGAGACCCAGTACTTC
>TRBV3-1|TRBD2|.|TRBJ2-7
CASSQDGAGVWEQYF
TGTGCCAGCAGCCAAGATGGCGCGGGAGTATGGGAGCAGTACTTC
>TRBV7-9|TRBD1|few|TRBJ1-1
CASSLARTGNTEAFF
TGTGCCAGCAGCTTAGCGCGGACAGGGAACACTGAAGCTTTCTTT
>TRBV3-1|.|.|TRBJ2-2
CASSQEFEGGRDTGELFF
TGTGCCAGCAGCCAAGAATTCGAAGGGGGGAGGGACACCGGGGAGCTGTTTTTT
>TRBV12-3/TRBV12-4|.|many|TRBJ2-7
CASSFVVASEQYF
TGTGCCAGCAGTTTCGTTGTAGCGAGCGAGCAGTACTTC
>TRBV2|.|.|TRBJ1-5
CASSAGHSNQPQHF
TGTGCCAGCAGTGCTGGACATAGCAATCAGCCCCAGCATTTT
>TRBV18|.|.|TRBJ1-1
CASSYSLTDTNTEAFF
TGTGCCAGCTCATACAGTCTGACAGATACGAACACTGAAGCTTTCTTT
>TRBV28|TRBD1|.|TRBJ1-1
CAIQAGTANTEAFF
TGTGCCATCCAAGCCGGGACAGCGAACACTGAAGCTTTCTTT
>TRBV20-1|.|.|TRBJ2-3
CSASPAPMGLAGVPDTQYF
TGCAGTGCTAGCCCCGCGCCTATGGGGCTAGCCGGAGTTCCAGATACGCAGTATTTT
>TRBV13|.|many|TRBJ2-3
CASSLESTDTQYF
TGTGCCAGCAGCTTGGAGAGCACAGATACGCAGTATTTT
>TRBV12-3/TRBV12-4|TRBD2|many|TRBJ2-3
CASSTDSGSTDTQYF
TGTGCCAGCAGTACTGATAGCGGGAGCACAGATACGCAGTATTTT
>TRBV12-3/TRBV12-4|.|many|TRBJ1-2
CASSFRQNYGYTF
TGTGCCAGCAGTTTTCGGCAGAACTATGGCTACACCTTC
>TRBV6-1|TRBD2|few|TRBJ2-1
CASSPRLADYNEQFF
TGTGCCAGCAGTCCCCGACTAGCGGATTACAATGAGCAGTTCTTC
>TRBV12-3/TRBV12-4|.|many|TRBJ2-2
CALRVGGELFF
TGTGCCTTACGGGTCGGCGGGGAGCTGTTTTTT
>TRBV4-2|TRBD2|few|TRBJ2-3
CASSVRLAGGTDTQYF
TGTGCCAGCAGCGTCCGACTAGCGGGAGGCACAGATACGCAGTATTTT
>TRBV4-1|TRBD2|many|TRBJ2-3
CASSLDSGLYTDTQYF
TGCGCCAGCAGCCTCGATAGCGGGCTCTACACAGATACGCAGTATTTT
>TRBV3-1|.|few|TRBJ2-3
CASSQVLVVNTDTQYF
TGTGCCAGCAGCCAAGTTCTAGTGGTTAACACAGATACGCAGTATTTT
>TRBV2|.|once|TRBJ2-1
CASLDSPGGYNEQFF
TGTGCCAGTCTTGACAGCCCCGGGGGATACAATGAGCAGTTCTTC
>TRBV9|TRBD1|many|TRBJ2-1
CASSVLRTGGYNEQFF
TGTGCCAGCAGCGTACTTCGGACAGGGGGCTACAATGAGCAGTTCTTC
>TRBV12-3/TRBV12-4|.|many|TRBJ2-5
CASSLDPASAEYQETQYF
TGTGCCAGCAGTTTAGATCCGGCTAGCGCAGAGTACCAAGAGACCCAGTACTTC
>TRBV12-3/TRBV12-4|TRBD2|few|TRBJ2-2
CASSSPGVAGGPISRTGELFF
TGTGCCAGCAGTTCCCCGGGGGTAGCGGGGGGGCCTATAAGTAGAACCGGGGAGCTGTTTTTT
>TRBV4-2|.|many|TRBJ1-2
CASSQQVTGVYGYTF
TGTGCCAGCAGCCAACAGGTTACGGGGGTCTATGGCTACACCTTC
>TRBV12-3/TRBV12-4|TRBD2|many|TRBJ2-1
CASSFASSGARDYNEQFF
TGTGCCAGCAGTTTTGCGTCTAGCGGGGCTAGGGACTACAATGAGCAGTTCTTC
>TRBV12-3/TRBV12-4|TRBD2|.|TRBJ2-1
CASSPQTTSGWGNEQFF
TGTGCCAGCAGCCCTCAGACCACTAGCGGTTGGGGTAATGAGCAGTTCTTC
>TRBV28|TRBD1|.|TRBJ2-1
CAGGQATYNEQFF
TGTGCCGGTGGACAGGCAACCTACAATGAGCAGTTCTTC